The source of this T cell receptor (beta chain) is a study of shared clonotypes between healthy human individuals. Whole-study findings and limits: Memory subsets generally showed smaller estimated richness than naive subsets did. Among non-shared clonotypes, generation probabilities were lower than among those shared by all four donors.

As to this clone: Its target is not known.

This CDR3 is built from 16 residues. Germline V lookup: CDR1 SGHTA, CDR2 FQGNSA. V lost 5 bases and J lost 6, with 21 bases in between. This table comes from immunoSEQ multiplex PCR, and its TCRdb copy is limited to in-frame clones, with some not included. The data contain approximately 2.5 million clones, approximately 93% of them singletons. The chain links TRBV7-2 to TRBJ2-3; a possible D gene is TRBD1 (6 bases). The specimen sequenced was naive CD4+ T cells from PBMCs. Subset described: CD45RA+ positively selected. This receptor was taken from a man in his late teens or twenties in good health. Some clones in this sample may be carry-over from other donors' samples. The CDR3 sequence is CASSPIVGGVTDTQYF. CDR3 nucleotide sequence: TGTGCCAGCAGCCCCATCGTAGGGGGAGTGACGGATACGCAGTATTTT.